This T cell receptor (beta chain) was identified in a study of memory CD4+ T cells and cytomegalovirus serostatus (dated 2019 in TCRdb). Background for the entire study: A total of some 35 healthy Belgian adults, of whom 9 were CMV seropositive and 24 were CMV seronegative, were included in the cohort. To replicate a published TCR-based CMV serostatus classifier, the study sequenced CD4+ memory TCRbeta repertoires from a Belgian cohort whose cytomegalovirus serostatus was known. The study at large found these results: The results were read as suggesting that the CMV-associated TCR signature is, for the most part, present in the CD4+ memory repertoire. For predicting CMV serostatus, the median bootstrapped AUC was about 0.95 using the original framework and almost 0.93 using a US-trained random forest. Only CD4+CD45RO+ memory cells were sequenced, in contrast to the original study, in which naive and memory CD4+ and CD8+ populations were covered. Of 164 previously reported CMV-associated TCRbeta sequences, about 62 appeared in the CD4+ memory repertoires, each in one to five individuals. On the Belgian cohort, the classifier built on the original framework reached a median bootstrapped AUC of roughly 0.96, with a 95% CI of 0.76-1.00.

Genomic DNA was extracted from sorted cells with the Quick-DNA Microprep Kit. Amplification of TCRbeta DNA was done with the immunoSEQ hsTCRbeta kit, following the protocol from the manufacturer. An Illumina MiSeq instrument was used to sequence the TCRbeta libraries. As for the authors' bioinformatics: After out-of-frame sequences were removed, millions of distinct TCRbeta sequences remained, averaging around 67,000 per individual. Two values were used to score each individual: the count of 164 previously reported CMV-associated TCRbeta sequences and the total count of productive distinct TCRbeta sequences. A beta-binomial model was reimplemented in Python, and scikit-learn random forests with default parameters were trained on US cohort data. Classifier performance on the Belgian cohort was summarized as median AUC with percentile confidence intervals over 10,000 bootstrap iterations. TCRdb carries this immuneACCESS record with in-frame sequences only. Its versions omit some clonotypes, under half of them owing to an unresolved V gene in the studies checked, with the rest unexplained. V and J calls and clone size are given by that table; D and trimming were obtained from the DNA. The sample table records some 41,000 clones; 79% of these occur just once. The ten largest clones take up about 0.79% of the sample.

About this clone itself: Its antigen is still unknown. No base-level quality is on record; no much larger clone is a single base apart.

A FACSAria II was used to sort memory CD4+ T cells, defined as single viable CD3+CD4+CD8-CD45RO+ cells. CMV serostatus was determined with a Roche Elecsys assay detecting serum IgG against CMV pp150, pp28, p38 and p52. After the samples were thawed, total CD4+ T cells were enriched through positive selection using CD4 magnetic microbeads. Samples originated from another study that specifically interrogated the CD4+ T cell memory repertoire. Following standard operating procedures, peripheral blood mononuclear cells were isolated and cryopreserved, while serum was kept at -80 degrees C. The staining relied on CD3-PerCP (BW264/56), CD4-APC (RPA-T4), CD45RO-PE (UCHT1) and CD8-Pacific Orange (3B5) antibodies, and Sytox blue was used to exclude non-viable cells. The specimen sequenced was memory CD4+ T cells from blood. The TCR was taken from an adult in good health and CMV-seronegative.

The CDR3 corresponds to CASSLKTENGYTF. The DNA is TGCGCCAGCAGCTTGAAGACAGAAAATGGCTACACCTTC. The chain is encoded by TRBV5-1 joined to TRBJ1-2; the D region possibly corresponds to TRBD1 (5 bases align). From the cysteine through the phenylalanine, the CDR3 covers 13 amino acids. Here the CDR3 DNA is all that survives: 39 bases in frame from base 1. CDR1 and CDR2 are drawn from the germline V gene: SGHRS, YFSETQ. The junction shows trimming of 1 base on V and 6 bases on J, plus 10 bases between the germline ends.